The next 30 T cell receptor beta chains were all read from a single sample in a study of metastatic and nonmetastatic thyroid tumors. TCRdb re-called clones from the PCR reads using MiXCR. The sample has about 46,000 clones; about 25% are singletons. Each patient came to thyroid surgery without any prior treatment (of any kind). The sequencing sample was made of blood. Receptors were obtained from a male donor with papillary thyroid cancer or a benign thyroid nodule (not recorded which). Some clones in this sample may be carry-over from other donors' samples.

This clone was observed a few times. The chain carries TRBV6-1 and TRBJ1-1; TRBD1 is a possible D gene (6 bases). Germline V lookup: CDR1 MNHNS, CDR2 SASEGT. The CDR3 contains 14 residues. The V and J ends lost 4 bases and 5 bases respectively, with 14 bases between them. DNA of the CDR3: TGTGCCAGCAGTGCGGGGGGGCGTCGGACTGAAGCTTTCTTT. Protein product: CASSAGGRRTEAFF.

This clone was seen a handful of times. DNA for the CDR3: TGTGCCAGCAGTTTAACTAGCACAGATACGCAGTATTTT. The encoded protein is CASSLTSTDTQYF. This sequence joins TRBV27 and TRBJ2-3; D is unclear. The ends were cut back, 2 bases at V and 0 bases at J, with 3 bases in the middle. In germline, CDR1 is MNHEY, CDR2 SMNVEV (reference sequence). The CDR3 totals 13 residues.

This clone was seen ten or more times. The chain recombines TRBV18 with TRBJ2-7; D ambiguous. The CDR3 totals 13 residues. Trimming removed 3 bases at V and 1 base at J, with 7 bases between. Germline V gene lookup returns CDR1 KGHSH and CDR2 LQKENI. This CDR3 reads CASSPKGSYEQYF. CDR3 DNA sequence: TGTGCCAGCTCACCGAAAGGGTCCTACGAGCAGTACTTC. The full variable domain, in which reference TRBV18 and TRBJ2-7 provide the parts outside the CDR3, is NAGVMQNPRHLVRRRGQEARLRCSPMKGHSHVYWYRQLPEEGLKFMVYLQKENIIDESGMPKERFSAEFPKEGPSILRIQQVVRGDSAAYFCASSPKGSYEQYFGPGTRLTVT.

This clone has at least ten counts. A much bigger clone sits one base away, suggesting this may be a read error. The J gene is TRBJ1-2, the V gene TRBV6-1, with 11 bases fitting TRBD1. The CDR3 contains 17 residues. Germline lookup yields CDR1 MNHNS and CDR2 SASEGT. The trim removed 8 bases at V and 1 base at J, leaving 12 bases unmatched. This CDR3 is CASGSGTGGLINYGYTF. CDR3 DNA: TGTGCCAGCGGAAGCGGGACAGGGGGGTTGATTAACTATGGCTACACCTTC.

The chain combines TRBV5-6 with TRBJ1-1; D is unclear. Trimming left V 4 bases short and J 3 bases short, with 10 bases between. CDR1 and CDR2 (germline): SGHDT, YYEEEE. The CDR3 spans 13 residues. CDR3 region: CASSLRGDTEAFF. The DNA for the CDR3 is TGTGCCAGCAGCCTACGCGGTGACACTGAAGCTTTCTTT.

This clone showed up just a few times. The gene calls are TRBV15 and TRBJ2-5; TRBD2 matches 7 bases. The CDR3 covers 15 residues. With 6 bases clipped from V and 3 bases from J, the junction kept 10 bases outside the gene matches. Germline CDR1 reads LNHNV; CDR2 reads YYDKDF (reference sequence). CDR3 nucleotides: TGTGCCACCAGTGGGGGGGGGGGTTTCAAAGAGACCCAGTACTTC. It translates to CATSGGGGFKETQYF.

In its sample, this clone ranks as medium-sized. V and J are TRBV6-1 and TRBJ2-7; D might be TRBD1 (7 bases). The CDR3 length is 13 residues. Trimming took 6 bases from V and 5 from J, leaving 14 bases between them. CDR1 and CDR2 (germline): MNHNS, SASEGT. CDR3: CASREGRGHEQYF. Written as DNA, the CDR3 is TGTGCCAGCAGGGAGGGTAGGGGGCACGAGCAGTACTTC.

V usage is TRBV11-2 and J usage is TRBJ1-1; D is uncertain. This CDR3 is built from 14 residues. Trimming removed 3 bases from V and 2 bases from J, with 10 bases in between. CDR1 and CDR2 from the germline V gene are SGHAT and FQNNGV. This CDR3 reads CASSFAPVNTEAFF. CDR3 coding DNA: TGTGCCAGCAGCTTTGCACCGGTTAACACTGAAGCTTTCTTT.

The V call is TRBV12-3 or TRBV12-4, the J call TRBJ2-7, with 11 bases fitting TRBD1. V lost 6 bases, J lost 4 bases, and 5 bases stayed unmatched. This CDR3 contains 14 residues. The CDR3 DNA reads as TGTGCCAGCAGACGGACAGGGGGCTTTTACGAGCAGTACTTC. Amino acids: CASRRTGGFYEQYF.

The table lists this clone with many counts. The chain has TRBV2 and TRBJ1-2; possible D gene TRBD1, 5 bases. CDR1 SNHLY and CDR2 FYNNEI come from the germline V gene. V was trimmed by 5 bases and J by 2 bases, leaving 15 bases between them. This CDR3 is 15 amino acids long. The chain's CDR3 is CASSYSRELNYGYTF. The CDR3 DNA reads TGTGCCAGCAGTTATAGCAGGGAGCTGAACTATGGCTACACCTTC.

This clone was seen more than once but under ten times. This sequence joins TRBV6-1 and TRBJ2-5, with 12 bases matching TRBD2. V trimming: 1 base; J trimming: 2 bases; junction bases outside the gene matches: 2. The CDR3 totals 16 residues. Germline V lookup: CDR1 MNHNS, CDR2 SASEGT. CDR3 region: CASSEGLAGAQETQYF. Written as DNA, the CDR3 is TGTGCCAGCAGTGAAGGACTAGCGGGGGCTCAAGAGACCCAGTACTTC.

In its sample, this clone was seen many times. The gene calls are TRBV20-1 and TRBJ2-5, with TRBD2 identical over 10 bases. This CDR3 region has 14 residues. V dropped 1 base and J dropped 5; count of bases not matched to a gene: 4. Germline V gene sequence: CDR1 DFQATT, CDR2 SNEGSKA (reference sequence). DNA of the CDR3: TGCAGTGCTAGAGTCCCGACTAGCGGGGAGACCCAGTACTTC. Its translation is CSARVPTSGETQYF.

This clone came up a few times. This rearrangement joins TRBV24-1 to TRBJ2-1; D assignment may be TRBD1 or TRBD2 (6 bases each). The CDR3 contains 15 residues. V was cut by 4 bases and J by 3 bases, with 12 bases left in between. CDR1 and CDR2 (germline): KGHDR, SFDVKD. The CDR3 protein is CATSEQGLFYNEQFF. The CDR3 nucleotides read TGTGCCACCAGTGAACAGGGACTTTTCTACAATGAGCAGTTCTTC.

This clone occurred many times. The chain couples TRBV20-1 to TRBJ1-1; D is undetermined. V was trimmed by 0 bases and J by 6 bases, leaving 11 bases between them. The CDR3 covers 13 residues. The germline gives CDR1 DFQATT, CDR2 SNEGSKA (reference sequence). This CDR3 reads CSARDPMRAEAFF. CDR3 DNA sequence: TGCAGTGCTAGAGATCCCATGAGGGCTGAAGCTTTCTTT.

By share, this clone ranks as medium-sized. The V and J genes are TRBV30 and TRBJ2-7; D possibly uses TRBD1 or TRBD2 (6 bases each). The CDR3 runs 15 residues. V gave up 0 bases and J gave up 5 bases, with 17 bases separating them. Germline CDR1 reads GTSNPN; CDR2 reads SVGIG (reference sequence). The CDR3 loop is CAWSVGGRGGHEQYF. CDR3 sequence (DNA): TGTGCCTGGAGTGTGGGGGGCAGGGGCGGGCACGAGCAGTACTTC.

The rearrangement uses TRBV12-3 or TRBV12-4 and TRBJ1-2; D not resolved. The CDR3 length is 13 residues. Deletions cut 3 bases from V and 6 bases from J, with 11 bases between. The CDR3 DNA sequence: TGTGCCAGCAGTTTTTGGACGGCGGATGGCTACACCTTC. It yields the protein CASSFWTADGYTF.

This chain connects TRBV18 to TRBJ2-5; D remains ambiguous. This CDR3 spans 13 amino acids. Per germline, CDR1 KGHSH and CDR2 LQKENI. V lost 1 base, J lost 3 bases, and 6 bases lay in between. CDR3: CASSPLPKETQYF. In nucleotides, the CDR3 is TGTGCCAGCTCACCACTCCCTAAAGAGACCCAGTACTTC.

This clone is deemed medium-sized. The chain employs TRBV19 and TRBJ1-4; D gene uncertain. Germline values: CDR1 LNHDA, CDR2 SQIVND (reference sequence). V was shortened by 11 bases and J by 5 bases, with 15 bases between the two germline ends. The CDR3 spans 13 residues. DNA of the CDR3: TGTGCCGGTAACGGTGCAGGAAATGAAAAACTGTTTTTT. Translating gives CAGNGAGNEKLFF.

This chain uses TRBV18 with TRBJ1-5; D is uncertain. V lost 3 bases, J lost 0 bases, and 3 bases lay in between. The CDR3 consists of 13 residues. The germline gives CDR1 KGHSH, CDR2 LQKENI. CDR3 amino acids: CASSPDSNQPQHF. The CDR3 nucleotides read TGTGCCAGCTCACCGGATAGCAATCAGCCCCAGCATTTT.

This rearrangement joins TRBV2 to TRBJ2-5, with 9 bases aligning to TRBD1. Germline trimming cut 6 bases from V and 4 bases from J; bases unmatched to any gene: 0. This CDR3 is 12 amino acids long. Per the germline V gene, CDR1 is SNHLY and CDR2 is FYNNEI. CDR3: CASRGQGETQYF. In nucleotides, the CDR3 is TGTGCCAGCAGGGGACAGGGAGAGACCCAGTACTTC.

This clone was counted ten times or more. The chain couples TRBV2 to TRBJ2-7; 7 bases are shared with TRBD1. V shed 8 bases and J 0 bases; nucleotides not matched to a gene: 4. The CDR3 spans 13 residues. Germline values: CDR1 SNHLY, CDR2 FYNNEI. The CDR3 DNA is TGTGCCAGCTCGGGACAGAGCTCCTACGAGCAGTACTTC. It translates to CASSGQSSYEQYF.

The chain joins TRBV20-1 to TRBJ2-1, with D unresolved. Per the germline V gene, CDR1 is DFQATT and CDR2 is SNEGSKA (reference sequence). V was shortened by 0 bases and J by 1 base, with 7 bases between the two germline ends. The length of the CDR3 is 14 residues. The CDR3 is CSARDWLSYNEQFF. In DNA, the CDR3 is TGCAGTGCTAGAGATTGGTTATCCTACAATGAGCAGTTCTTC.

This clone was counted many times. This chain uses TRBV12-3 or TRBV12-4 with TRBJ1-5; perhaps TRBD1 as D (6 bases). The CDR3 loop spans 16 amino acids. Trimming took 2 bases from V and 6 from J, leaving 17 bases between them. CDR3: CASSLTWTEVRQPQHF. CDR3 DNA: TGTGCCAGCAGTTTAACTTGGACAGAGGTTCGTCAGCCCCAGCATTTT.

This clone was seen many times. V and J are TRBV19 and TRBJ2-5; TRBD2 is a possible D gene (5 bases). This CDR3 is 15 amino acids long. Trimming took 8 bases from V and 5 from J, leaving 21 bases between them. Germline CDR1 and CDR2: LNHDA and SQIVND (reference sequence). For the CDR3, the DNA is TGTGCCAGTCAAGGGCAGGAGGAAAGAGGGGAGACCCAGTACTTC. Translating gives CASQGQEERGETQYF.

This clone came up many times. The rearrangement joins TRBV3-1 to TRBJ2-7; D gene ambiguous. The V gene lost 5 bases and the J gene lost 3 bases, with 8 bases spanning the gap. The CDR3 runs 12 residues. Germline V lookup: CDR1 LGHDT, CDR2 YNNKEL (reference sequence). The CDR3 loop is CASSSRGYEQYF. Written as DNA, the CDR3 is TGTGCCAGCAGCTCCCGAGGCTACGAGCAGTACTTC.

This clone was counted between two and nine times. V is TRBV6-2 or TRBV6-3 and J is TRBJ1-2, with a possible D match to TRBD1 (6 bases). The CDR3 is 17 residues long. Trimming pared 0 bases from V and 4 bases from J, leaving 18 bases between. CDR1 is MNHEY, CDR2 SVGEGT, per germline. CDR3 DNA sequence: TGTGCCAGCAGTTACTCGACGACAGGTGCCGCGGGCTATGGCTACACCTTC. It codes for CASSYSTTGAAGYGYTF.

This clone was counted a few times. The chain carries TRBV27 and TRBJ2-2; the match to TRBD1 covers 8 bases. The ends lost 8 bases at V and 0 bases at J; junction bases unmatched: 5. The CDR3 spans 15 residues. Germline loops: CDR1 MNHEY, CDR2 SMNVEV (reference sequence). In DNA form, the CDR3 reads TGTGCCAGCGGGACAGGAGGACCGAACACCGGGGAGCTGTTTTTT. Its protein is CASGTGGPNTGELFF.

This clone was counted at least ten times. J is TRBJ2-5 and V is TRBV7-2; 8 positions agree with TRBD2. The CDR3 is made up of 14 amino acids. Looked up from germline, CDR1 is SGHTA and CDR2 is FQGNSA. J gave up 5 bases and V 0 bases, and 2 bases lay outside the gene matches. CDR3 sequence: CASSLAGTRETQYF. The CDR3, as DNA: TGTGCCAGCAGCTTAGCGGGGACTAGGGAGACCCAGTACTTC. The full variable domain, rest sourced from reference TRBV7-2 and TRBJ2-5, is GAGVSQSPSNKVTEKGKDVELRCDPISGHTALYWYRQSLGQGLEFLIYFQGNSAPDKSGLPSDRFSAERTGGSVSTLTIQRTQQEDSAVYLCASSLAGTRETQYFGPGTRLLVL.

This clone was seen ten or more times. The V gene is TRBV15, the J gene TRBJ2-3; D is unresolved. Germline CDR1 is LNHNV and CDR2 is YYDKDF (reference sequence). The CDR3 is 15 amino acids. V was pared by 4 bases and J by 2 bases, with 13 bases between. The CDR3 spells CATSNVPSVTDTQYF. For the CDR3, the DNA is TGTGCCACCAGCAACGTCCCTAGTGTCACAGATACGCAGTATTTT.

This clone rates as medium-sized. The chain links TRBV12-3 or TRBV12-4 to TRBJ2-7; 8 nucleotides match TRBD1. The junction had 1 base not matched to a gene; V was cut back by 5 bases and J by 1 base. This CDR3 spans 13 amino acids. CDR3 DNA sequence: TGTGCCAGCAGTGACAGGGGATCCTACGAGCAGTACTTC. Translated: CASSDRGSYEQYF.